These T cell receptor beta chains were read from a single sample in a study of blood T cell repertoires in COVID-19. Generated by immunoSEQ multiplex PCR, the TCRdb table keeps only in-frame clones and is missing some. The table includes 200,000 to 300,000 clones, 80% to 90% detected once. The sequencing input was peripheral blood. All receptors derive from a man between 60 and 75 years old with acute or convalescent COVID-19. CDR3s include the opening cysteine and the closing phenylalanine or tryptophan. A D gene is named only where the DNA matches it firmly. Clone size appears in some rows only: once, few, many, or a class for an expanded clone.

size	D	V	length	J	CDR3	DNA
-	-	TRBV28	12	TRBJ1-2	CATTFAGYGYTF	TGTGCCACCACTTTTGCCGGCTATGGCTACACCTTC
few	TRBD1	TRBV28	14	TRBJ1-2	CASSSVDRLTGYTF	TGTGCCAGCAGTTCCGTGGACAGGCTAACTGGCTACACCTTC
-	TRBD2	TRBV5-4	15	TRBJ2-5	CASSPGGGRQETQYF	TGTGCCAGCAGCCCTGGCGGGGGGAGACAAGAGACCCAGTACTTC
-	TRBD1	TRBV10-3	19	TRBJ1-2	CAISESTGGTTRDSYGYTF	TGTGCCATCAGTGAGTCGACGGGTGGAACGACGAGGGACAGCTATGGCTACACCTTC
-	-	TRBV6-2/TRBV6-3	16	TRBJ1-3	CASSYSSRVDGNTIYF	TGTGCCAGCAGTTACTCGAGCAGGGTGGACGGAAACACCATATATTTT
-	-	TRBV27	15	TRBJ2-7	CASRLRAGASYEQYF	TGTGCCAGCCGTTTGAGGGCAGGGGCCTCCTACGAGCAGTACTTC
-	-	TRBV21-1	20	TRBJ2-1	CASSKAGGPLGVFTYNEQFF	TGTGCCAGCAGCAAAGCTGGGGGCCCTTTGGGAGTCTTCACCTACAATGAGCAGTTCTTC
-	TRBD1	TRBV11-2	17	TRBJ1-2	CASSFPGGSFSNYGYTF	TGTGCCAGCAGCTTTCCAGGGGGTTCCTTCTCTAACTATGGCTACACCTTC
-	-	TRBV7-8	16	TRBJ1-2	CASSLSPGVLYYGYTF	TGTGCCAGCAGCTTATCTCCAGGGGTTCTTTACTATGGCTACACCTTC
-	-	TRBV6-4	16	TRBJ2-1	CASSPVGGPIAGEQFF	TGTGCCAGCAGTCCGGTAGGAGGACCTATCGCGGGTGAGCAGTTCTTC
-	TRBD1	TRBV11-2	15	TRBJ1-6	CASSPGTGGNSPLHF	TGTGCCAGCAGCCCCGGGACAGGGGGTAATTCACCCCTCCACTTT
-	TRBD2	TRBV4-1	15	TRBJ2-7	CASSLLSGSVYEQYF	TGCGCCAGCAGCCTCCTTAGCGGGAGTGTCTACGAGCAGTACTTC
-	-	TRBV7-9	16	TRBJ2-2	CASSLVAVYVPGELFF	TGTGCCAGCAGCTTAGTGGCAGTTTACGTTCCCGGGGAGCTGTTTTTT
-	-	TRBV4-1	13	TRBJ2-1	CASSQGLRNEQFF	TGCGCCAGCAGCCAAGGACTGAGGAATGAGCAGTTCTTC
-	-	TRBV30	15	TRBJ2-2	CAWSVSHRATGELFF	TGTGCCTGGAGTGTATCACACAGGGCGACCGGGGAGCTGTTTTTT
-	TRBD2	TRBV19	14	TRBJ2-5	CASSIFEGGETQYF	TGTGCCAGTAGTATATTTGAGGGAGGGGAGACCCAGTACTTC
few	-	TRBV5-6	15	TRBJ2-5	CASSLAGVGGETQYF	TGTGCCAGCAGCTTGGCAGGGGTTGGTGGAGAGACCCAGTACTTC
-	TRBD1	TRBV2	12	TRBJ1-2	CASSGQGGGYTF	TGTGCCAGCAGTGGACAGGGGGGCGGCTACACCTTC
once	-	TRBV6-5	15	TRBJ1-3	CASSPGGQRGNTIYF	TGTGCCAGCAGCCCCGGCGGACAGAGAGGAAACACCATATATTTT
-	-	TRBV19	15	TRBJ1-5	CASSIGRGLNQPQHF	TGTGCCAGTAGTATAGGAAGAGGGTTAAATCAGCCCCAGCATTTT
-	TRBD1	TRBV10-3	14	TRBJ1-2	CAISELTGAVGYTF	TGTGCCATCAGTGAGCTCACAGGGGCGGTTGGCTACACCTTC
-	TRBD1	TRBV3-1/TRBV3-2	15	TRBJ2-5	CASSLRTGFRETQYF	TGTGCCAGCAGCCTACGGACAGGCTTCAGGGAGACCCAGTACTTC
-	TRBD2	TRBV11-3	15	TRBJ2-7	CASSLEEREFNEQYF	TGTGCCAGCAGCTTAGAAGAGCGGGAGTTCAACGAGCAGTACTTC
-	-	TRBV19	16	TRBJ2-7	CASLAPVDPTRYEQYF	TGTGCCAGTCTCGCACCCGTTGATCCCACTCGCTACGAGCAGTACTTC
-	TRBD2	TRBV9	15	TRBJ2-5	CASSPRTSGRETQYF	TGTGCCAGCAGCCCAAGGACTAGCGGGAGGGAGACCCAGTACTTC
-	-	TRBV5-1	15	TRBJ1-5	CASSLEAGKSQPQHF	TGCGCCAGCAGCTTGGAAGCAGGGAAAAGTCAGCCCCAGCATTTT
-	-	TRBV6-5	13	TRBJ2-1	CASSYRQDNEQFF	TGTGCCAGCAGTTACCGACAAGACAATGAGCAGTTCTTC
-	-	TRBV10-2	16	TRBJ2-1	CASRDPVLGGGDEQFF	TGCGCCAGCAGAGACCCCGTTTTAGGGGGCGGGGATGAGCAGTTCTTC
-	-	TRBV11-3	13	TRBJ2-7	CASSLRVSGEQYF	TGTGCCAGCAGCCTGCGGGTTAGCGGCGAGCAGTACTTC
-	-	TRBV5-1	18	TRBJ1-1	CASSSLMVTGGMNTEAFF	TGCGCCAGCAGCTCGTTGATGGTAACGGGTGGCATGAACACTGAAGCTTTCTTT
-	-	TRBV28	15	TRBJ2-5	CASSLYRGYQETQYF	TGTGCCAGCAGTTTATATAGGGGGTACCAAGAGACCCAGTACTTC
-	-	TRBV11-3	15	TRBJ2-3	CASSLISGGTDTQYF	TGTGCCAGCAGTTTAATCTCAGGGGGCACAGATACGCAGTATTTT
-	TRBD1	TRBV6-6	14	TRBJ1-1	CAVSFQGEDTEAFF	TGTGCCGTCTCCTTCCAGGGGGAGGACACTGAAGCTTTCTTT
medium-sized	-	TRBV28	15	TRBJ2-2	CASRNSGSNTGELFF	TGTGCCAGCAGAAACAGCGGTTCGAACACCGGGGAGCTGTTTTTT
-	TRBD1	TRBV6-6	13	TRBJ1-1	CATGTGMNTEAFF	TGTGCCACCGGGACAGGGATGAACACTGAAGCTTTCTTT
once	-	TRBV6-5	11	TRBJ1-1	CASSRQAGTFF	TGTGCCAGCAGTAGACAGGCCGGGACTTTCTTT
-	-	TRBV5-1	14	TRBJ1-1	CASSPSGANTEAFF	TGCGCCAGCAGCCCCTCAGGGGCGAACACTGAAGCTTTCTTT
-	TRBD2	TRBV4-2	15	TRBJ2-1	CASKPSGRDYNEQFF	TGTGCCAGCAAACCTAGCGGGAGGGACTACAATGAGCAGTTCTTC
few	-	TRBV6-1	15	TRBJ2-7	CASSESRGVSYEQYF	TGTGCCAGCAGTGAATCCAGGGGCGTATCCTACGAGCAGTACTTC
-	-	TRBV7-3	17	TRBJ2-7	CASSLTSHRGSSYEQYF	TGTGCCAGCAGCTTAACCTCCCACCGGGGGAGCTCCTACGAGCAGTACTTC
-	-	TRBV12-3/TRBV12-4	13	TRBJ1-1	CASSLNGYTEAFF	TGTGCCAGCAGTTTAAACGGGTACACTGAAGCTTTCTTT
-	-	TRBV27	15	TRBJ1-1	CASSPPAGRITEAFF	TGTGCCAGCAGTCCGCCGGCAGGGAGGATCACTGAAGCTTTCTTT
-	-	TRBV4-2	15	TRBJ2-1	CASSLGRDSYNEQFF	TGTGCCAGCAGTCTCGGGCGGGACTCCTACAATGAGCAGTTCTTC
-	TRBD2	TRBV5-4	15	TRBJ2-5	CASSSLAGEWETQYF	TGTGCCAGCAGCTCGCTAGCGGGAGAATGGGAGACCCAGTACTTC
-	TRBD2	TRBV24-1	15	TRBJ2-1	CATSDPGLYGDEQFF	TGTGCCACCAGTGACCCGGGACTATACGGCGATGAGCAGTTCTTC
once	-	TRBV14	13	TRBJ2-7	CASSPSGVYEQYF	TGTGCCAGCAGCCCCTCGGGGGTATACGAGCAGTACTTC
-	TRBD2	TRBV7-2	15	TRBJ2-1	CASSPRGGRVIEQFF	TGTGCCAGCAGCCCCCGAGGCGGGAGAGTGATTGAGCAGTTCTTC
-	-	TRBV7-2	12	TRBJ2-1	CASSLGRNEQFF	TGTGCCAGCAGCTTGGGGCGAAATGAGCAGTTCTTC
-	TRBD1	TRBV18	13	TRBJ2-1	CASSPDNRGEQFF	TGTGCCAGCTCACCGGATAACAGGGGTGAGCAGTTCTTC
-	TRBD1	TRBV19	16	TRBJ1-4	CASSRGGQATNEKLFF	TGTGCCAGTAGTAGAGGGGGCCAGGCAACTAATGAAAAACTGTTTTTT
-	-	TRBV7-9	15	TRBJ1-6	CASSSHNTGNSPLHF	TGTGCCAGCAGCTCCCACAACACAGGGAATTCACCCCTCCACTTT
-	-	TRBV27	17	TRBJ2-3	CASSPRSSFSSTDTQYF	TGTGCCAGCTCCCCCCGTTCTAGCTTTTCAAGCACAGATACGCAGTATTTT
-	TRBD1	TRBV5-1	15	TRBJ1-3	CASSRQGARGNTIYF	TGCGCCAGCTCCCGACAGGGGGCGCGGGGAAACACCATATATTTT